Presented here are 6 T cell receptor beta chains from one specimen sequenced in a study of STAT5B mutations in CD4+ large granular lymphocyte leukemia. Sequencing was performed with immunoSEQ multiplex PCR; in TCRdb, only in-frame clones are kept and a portion is missing. The sample lists 30,000 to 40,000 clones; 75% to 85% were seen once. Sequencing was performed on CD4+ T cells from blood buffy coats. These receptors were taken from a human donor in good health.

The V call is TRBV6-5, the J call TRBJ2-7, with TRBD2 matching 8 bases. The V segment lost 8 bases and the J segment 0 bases; nucleotides outside the gene matches: 6. The CDR3 totals 14 residues. Germline values: CDR1 MNHEY, CDR2 SVGAGI. CDR3 amino acids: CASRRGRLSYEQYF. The CDR3 nucleotides read TGTGCCAGCCGACGCGGGAGGCTCTCCTACGAGCAGTACTTC.

Only a few counts were recorded for this clone. This CDR3 reads CATAPGNSYNEQFF. Written as DNA, the CDR3 is TGCGCCACCGCCCCGGGGAACTCCTACAATGAGCAGTTCTTC. V and J are TRBV5-1 and TRBJ2-1; TRBD2 might be the D (5 bases). Trimming took off 9 bases at V and 0 bases at J, with 13 bases between the two ends. This CDR3 is built from 14 residues. CDR1 and CDR2 from the germline V gene are SGHRS and YFSETQ.

V and J are TRBV6-5 and TRBJ1-2; weak D call: TRBD1 (5 bases). Looked up from germline, CDR1 is MNHEY and CDR2 is SVGAGI. V dropped 3 bases and J dropped 0 bases, with 11 bases sitting between them. The CDR3 consists of 15 residues. The CDR3 DNA sequence: TGTGCCAGCAGTTATGGATGGGGGACTAACTATGGCTACACCTTC. Its translation: CASSYGWGTNYGYTF.

The chain joins TRBV11-3 to TRBJ2-1; D is unresolved. V lost 1 base to trimming and J lost 9 bases, with 19 bases between them. The CDR3 contains 16 residues. The germline gives CDR1 SGHNT, CDR2 YENEEA. The CDR3 DNA is TGTGCCAGCAGCTTAGTCAATGGCCCCCTGGTAGGTGAGCAGTTCTTC. It is translated as CASSLVNGPLVGEQFF.

The chain combines TRBV9 with TRBJ1-1; D ambiguous. Germline V CDR1 and CDR2: SGDLS, YYNGEE. This CDR3 has 15 amino acids. With 0 bases removed from V and 1 base from J, the gap between germline ends came to 10 bases. CDR3 loop: CASSVGPESNTEAFF. CDR3 in DNA: TGTGCCAGCAGCGTAGGACCAGAATCGAACACTGAAGCTTTCTTT.

The V call is TRBV11-1, the J call TRBJ2-7; 9 bases align to TRBD2. Germline V CDR1 and CDR2: SGHAT, FQDESV (reference sequence). Unmatched junction bases numbered 6, after V lost 0 bases and J lost 6 bases. CDR3 length: 15 amino acids. This CDR3 is CASSLAIAGVGEQYF. In DNA, the CDR3 is TGTGCCAGCAGCTTAGCTATAGCGGGAGTGGGCGAGCAGTACTTC.